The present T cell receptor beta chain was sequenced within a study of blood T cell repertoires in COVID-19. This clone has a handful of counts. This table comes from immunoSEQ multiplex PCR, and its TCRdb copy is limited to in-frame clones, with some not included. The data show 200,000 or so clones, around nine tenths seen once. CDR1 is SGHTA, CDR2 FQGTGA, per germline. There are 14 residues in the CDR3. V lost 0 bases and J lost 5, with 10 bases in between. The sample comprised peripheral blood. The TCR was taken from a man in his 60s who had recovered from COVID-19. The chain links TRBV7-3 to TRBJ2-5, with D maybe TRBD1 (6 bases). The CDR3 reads CASSLTGAWETQYF. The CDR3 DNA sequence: TGTGCCAGCAGCTTAACGGGGGCCTGGGAGACCCAGTACTTC. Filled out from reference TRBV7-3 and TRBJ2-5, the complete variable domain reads GAGVSQTPSNKVTEKGKYVELRCDPISGHTALYWYRQSLGQGPEFLIYFQGTGAADDSGLPNDRFFAVRPEGSVSTLKIQRTERGDSAVYLCASSLTGAWETQYFGPGTRLLVL.